These T cell receptor beta chains were read from a single sample in a study of blood T cell repertoires in COVID-19. Sequencing used immunoSEQ multiplex PCR; TCRdb keeps in-frame clones, though not all of them. The repertoire holds some 210,000 clones, with about nine tenths as singletons. The sequencing input was peripheral blood. These receptors were obtained from a man in his 60s who had recovered from COVID-19. Both conserved end residues are part of each CDR3. D genes are given only for firm matches. Where a row states a size, it is once, few, many or the class of an expanded clone; other rows omit it.

V gene	J gene	clone size	D gene	CDR3 protein	CDR3 DNA
TRBV7-6	TRBJ1-2	NA	NA	CASSANQGGYGYTF	TGTGCCAGCAGCGCAAACCAGGGAGGCTATGGCTACACCTTC
TRBV28	TRBJ1-3	NA	NA	CASSFRTTGGNTIYF	TGTGCCAGCAGTTTTAGAACCACAGGTGGAAACACCATATATTTT
TRBV12-5	TRBJ2-3	NA	NA	CASGLPHEPRTQYF	TGTGCTAGTGGTTTGCCCCACGAGCCCCGTACGCAGTATTTT
TRBV24-1	TRBJ2-1	once	NA	CATSTPNLGASGRSSYNEQFF	TGTGCCACCAGTACGCCGAATCTGGGGGCTAGCGGAAGGAGCTCCTACAATGAGCAGTTCTTC
TRBV7-8	TRBJ2-7	NA	TRBD1	CASSADRVSYEQYF	TGTGCCAGCAGCGCGGACAGGGTATCCTACGAGCAGTACTTC
TRBV5-4	TRBJ2-7	NA	TRBD1	CASSLPGTGYYEQYF	TGTGCCAGCAGCTTACCCGGGACAGGGTACTACGAGCAGTACTTC
TRBV7-3	TRBJ2-1	NA	NA	CASSLNPPGNAYNEQFF	TGTGCCAGCAGCTTAAACCCCCCAGGGAACGCTTACAATGAGCAGTTCTTC
TRBV19	TRBJ2-1	once	NA	CASSNTPGFTYNEQFF	TGTGCCAGTAGTAACACCCCAGGGTTCACCTACAATGAGCAGTTCTTC
TRBV27	TRBJ2-2	NA	NA	CASSWRSPPSTGELFF	TGTGCCAGCAGTTGGAGGTCCCCCCCTAGCACCGGGGAGCTGTTTTTT
TRBV30	TRBJ1-1	NA	NA	CAWSQNAGLSGRAFF	TGTGCCTGGAGTCAAAACGCCGGACTTTCCGGGAGAGCTTTCTTT
TRBV12-3/TRBV12-4	TRBJ2-7	NA	NA	CASAGPVYEQYF	TGTGCCAGCGCGGGACCGGTTTACGAGCAGTACTTC
TRBV7-9	TRBJ1-2	NA	TRBD1	CASSQVTGVDYGYTF	TGTGCCAGCAGCCAAGTTACAGGGGTCGACTATGGCTACACCTTC
TRBV5-1	TRBJ1-1	NA	NA	CASSVDTGTEAFF	TGCGCCAGCAGCGTGGACACGGGGACTGAAGCTTTCTTT
TRBV9	TRBJ1-3	NA	TRBD1	CASSPGQGARNTIYF	TGTGCCAGCAGCCCTGGACAGGGGGCAAGAAACACCATATATTTT
TRBV11-1	TRBJ2-5	NA	NA	CASSTLPPQETQYF	TGTGCCAGCAGCACCCTACCCCCCCAAGAGACCCAGTACTTC
TRBV25-1	TRBJ2-7	NA	TRBD2	CASSQGLVKGEQYF	TGTGCCAGCAGTCAAGGACTAGTAAAGGGCGAGCAGTACTTC
TRBV27	TRBJ1-1	NA	NA	CASSLHGAEAFF	TGTGCCAGCAGTTTACATGGGGCCGAAGCTTTCTTT
TRBV5-1	TRBJ1-6	NA	NA	CASSLFLSSYNSPLHF	TGCGCCAGCAGCTTGTTTCTGAGCTCCTATAATTCACCCCTCCACTTT
TRBV3-1/TRBV3-2	TRBJ1-3	NA	NA	CASSPLRTVASGNTIYF	TGTGCCAGCAGCCCATTAAGGACAGTCGCCTCTGGAAACACCATATATTTT
TRBV5-6	TRBJ1-4	NA	NA	CASSLAFNEKLFF	TGTGCCAGCAGCTTGGCGTTTAATGAAAAACTGTTTTTT
TRBV11-2	TRBJ2-3	NA	TRBD1	CASTLQGAGDTQYF	TGTGCCAGCACCCTCCAGGGGGCGGGAGATACGCAGTATTTT
TRBV5-5	TRBJ1-2	NA	TRBD1	CASSSGQVYGYTF	TGTGCCAGCAGCTCAGGACAGGTCTATGGCTACACCTTC
TRBV5-1	TRBJ2-7	NA	NA	CASSSDSPSSYEQYF	TGCGCCAGCAGCAGTGACAGTCCCTCCTCCTACGAGCAGTACTTC
TRBV5-1	TRBJ1-6	NA	TRBD1	CASTLQMDRVSPLHF	TGCGCCAGCACTCTGCAGATGGACAGGGTTTCACCCCTCCACTTT
TRBV19	TRBJ1-6	NA	TRBD1	CASRPGGADSPLHF	TGTGCCAGTAGGCCAGGGGGCGCAGACTCACCCCTCCACTTT
TRBV7-3	TRBJ2-5	NA	NA	CASSPRGFGGGSETQYF	TGTGCCAGCAGCCCTAGGGGGTTCGGTGGGGGATCGGAGACCCAGTACTTC
TRBV19	TRBJ2-2	NA	TRBD2	CASSTSGGSTGELFF	TGTGCCAGTAGTACCAGCGGGGGTAGTACCGGGGAGCTGTTTTTT
TRBV19	TRBJ1-5	NA	NA	CASSRDSYQPQHF	TGTGCCAGTAGTAGAGACAGTTACCAGCCCCAGCATTTT
TRBV6-5	TRBJ2-2	NA	TRBD2	CASRRGGRENGELFF	TGTGCCAGCAGACGGGGGGGCCGAGAAAACGGGGAGCTGTTTTTT
TRBV19	TRBJ2-2	few	TRBD2	CASMVASGGTGELFF	TGTGCCAGTATGGTGGCCAGCGGGGGCACCGGGGAGCTGTTTTTT
TRBV18	TRBJ1-2	many	TRBD1	CASSPGQGIVYGYTF	TGTGCCAGCTCACCCGGACAGGGAATAGTCTATGGCTACACCTTC
TRBV7-3	TRBJ2-3	NA	NA	CASSWTNTDTQYF	TGTGCCAGCAGCTGGACTAACACAGATACGCAGTATTTT
TRBV7-9	TRBJ1-3	NA	NA	CASSLVVGVGNTIYF	TGTGCCAGCAGCTTAGTAGTAGGAGTGGGAAACACCATATATTTT
TRBV18	TRBJ1-5	NA	NA	CASSPMRGGVQPQHF	TGTGCCAGCTCACCAATGAGGGGGGGCGTTCAGCCCCAGCATTTT
TRBV3-1/TRBV3-2	TRBJ2-6	NA	TRBD2	CASSYLAGGSSGANVLTF	TGTGCCAGCAGCTACTTAGCGGGAGGTAGCTCTGGGGCCAACGTCCTGACTTTC
TRBV19	TRBJ2-3	NA	TRBD1	CASSTPPGQGADTQYF	TGTGCCAGTAGTACTCCACCGGGACAGGGCGCAGATACGCAGTATTTT
TRBV3-1/TRBV3-2	TRBJ1-2	NA	NA	CASSQADSRGYTF	TGTGCCAGCAGCCAGGCGGACAGCCGAGGCTACACCTTC
TRBV4-1	TRBJ1-6	many	TRBD1	CASSQDGQAGSPLHF	TGCGCCAGCAGCCAAGATGGACAGGCAGGTTCACCCCTCCACTTT
TRBV5-1	TRBJ1-3	few	TRBD1	CASSSPDRGQRNTIYF	TGCGCCAGCAGCTCACCTGACAGGGGGCAGCGAAACACCATATATTTT
TRBV7-6	TRBJ1-4	NA	NA	CASSLAVPGFAEKLFF	TGTGCCAGCAGCTTAGCCGTCCCCGGGTTTGCTGAAAAACTGTTTTTT